Each of the 20 T cell receptor beta chains below was sequenced from the same sample in a study of T-cell reconstitution after alpha-beta-depleted transplantation in children. Library preparation (for TCRbeta) was performed with unique molecular identifiers. TCRdb reprocessed the PCR reads via MiXCR and lists one record per CDR3 protein. In the table there are roughly 400,000 distinct CDR3 sequences, about 40% of which are singletons. The sample was PBMCs, taken before TCRalphabeta/CD19-depleted stem cell transplant. The receptors were sampled from a girl aged 2 to 10 with aplastic anemia, due to receive a stem cell transplant.

The J gene is TRBJ2-1, the V gene TRBV20-1; possibly TRBD2 for D (6 bases). Germline V lookup: CDR1 DFQATT, CDR2 SNEGSKA (reference sequence). Trimming cost V 7 bases and J 8 bases, with 21 bases left between them. This CDR3 contains 14 residues. The DNA for the CDR3 is TGCAGTGGGGGCCGCCGGGGGATTGGGTATGAGCAGTTCTTC. Residues: CSGGRRGIGYEQFF.

This clonotype occurred many times. The V gene is TRBV2, the J gene TRBJ1-1; D is uncertain. The V gene lost 5 bases and the J gene lost 0 bases, with 4 bases spanning the gap. Germline CDR1 is SNHLY and CDR2 is FYNNEI. This CDR3 region has 12 residues. The CDR3 DNA is TGTGCCAGCAGTTTCATGAACACTGAAGCTTTCTTT. Its protein is CASSFMNTEAFF.

This clonotype was picked up one time. The J gene is TRBJ1-5, the V gene TRBV2, with D unclear. Germline V gives CDR1 SNHLY, CDR2 FYNNEI. CDR3 length: 14 amino acids. Trimming left V 3 bases short and J 7 bases short, with 13 bases between. The CDR3 DNA reads TGTGCCAGCAGTGACTACAAAGAGAAGCAGCCCCAGCATTTT. This gives the protein CASSDYKEKQPQHF.

In this sample, this clonotype turned up once. The chain employs TRBV28 and TRBJ2-3, with TRBD2 identical over 8 bases. The CDR3 sequence is 13 residues long. V lost 2 bases and J lost 8; bases outside the gene matches: 3. Germline V gene sequence: CDR1 MDHEN, CDR2 SYDVKM. The CDR3 DNA reads TGTGCCAGCAGTTTAACCGGGACTAGTACGCAGTATTTT. This encodes CASSLTGTSTQYF. Filled out from reference TRBV28 and TRBJ2-3, the complete variable domain reads DVKVTQSSRYLVKRTGEKVFLECVQDMDHENMFWYRQDPGLGLRLIYFSYDVKMKEKGDIPEGYSVSREKKERFSLILESASTNQTSMYLCASSLTGTSTQYFGPGTRLTVL.

This clonotype was observed a few times. This sequence joins TRBV18 and TRBJ2-7, with unresolved D. Trimming pared 5 bases from V and 2 bases from J, leaving 7 bases between. Germline CDR1 and CDR2: KGHSH and LQKENI. The CDR3 contains 12 residues. The CDR3 loop is CASSTETYEQYF. CDR3 nucleotide sequence: TGTGCCAGCTCAACAGAAACCTACGAGCAGTACTTC.

This clonotype was counted at least ten times. The chain is built from TRBV12-3 or TRBV12-4 and TRBJ2-1; the match to TRBD2 covers 13 bases. V was pared by 6 bases and J by 4 bases, with 12 bases of the junction left unmatched. CDR3 size: 18 residues. The CDR3 region has the DNA TGTGCCAGCAGCCGACTAGCGGGAGGCTCACGGTTTTACAATGAGCAGTTCTTC. Translated: CASSRLAGGSRFYNEQFF.

This clonotype was observed a single time. This chain connects TRBV5-1 to TRBJ2-1; 7 bases align to TRBD1. V dropped 7 bases and J dropped 0; count of bases not matched to a gene: 7. The CDR3 extends over 15 amino acids. Germline V gene lookup returns CDR1 SGHRS and CDR2 YFSETQ. The CDR3 region has the DNA TGCGCCAGCGGACCGACAGGGAGCTCCTACAATGAGCAGTTCTTC. It codes for CASGPTGSSYNEQFF. Full variable domain (outside the CDR3, taken from reference TRBV5-1 and TRBJ2-1): KAGVTQTPRYLIKTRGQQVTLSCSPISGHRSVSWYQQTPGQGLQFLFEYFSETQRNKGNFPGRFSGRQFSNSRSEMNVSTLELGDSALYLCASGPTGSSYNEQFFGPGTRLTVL.

This clonotype occurred many times. The chain employs TRBV12-3 or TRBV12-4 and TRBJ2-4; D perhaps matches TRBD2 (6 bases). This CDR3 contains 15 residues. With 1 base removed from V and 6 bases from J, the gap between germline ends came to 13 bases. The CDR3 DNA is TGTGCCAGCAGTTTAGGAAAAGCGGAGGGAAACATTCAGTACTTC. It is translated as CASSLGKAEGNIQYF.

This clonotype was observed at least ten times. This chain joins TRBV12-3 or TRBV12-4 and TRBJ2-5, with D maybe TRBD1 (5 bases). The CDR3 extends over 13 amino acids. V was pared by 6 bases and J by 4 bases, with 12 bases between. CDR3 DNA sequence: TGTGCCAGCAGCCCACAGGTGGGAGAGACCCAGTACTTC. Translating it yields CASSPQVGETQYF.

The rearrangement links TRBV20-1 to TRBJ2-3; D possibly matches TRBD1 or TRBD2 (7 bases each). Deletions cut 2 bases from V and 5 bases from J, with 14 bases between. The length of the CDR3 is 14 residues. CDR1 is DFQATT, CDR2 SNEGSKA, per germline (reference sequence). The CDR3 nucleotides are TGCAGTGCTAGACTTGACAGGGAGGGAGATACGCAGTATTTT. Amino acid sequence: CSARLDREGDTQYF.

The J gene is TRBJ2-1, the V gene TRBV20-1, with 7 bases fitting TRBD2. The CDR3 is 13 residues long. Germline trimming cut 2 bases from V and 6 bases from J; bases unmatched to any gene: 4. The germline V gene encodes CDR1 DFQATT and CDR2 SNEGSKA (reference sequence). CDR3 protein: CSARLADRNEQFF. The DNA of the CDR3 is TGCAGTGCTAGACTAGCGGATCGCAATGAGCAGTTCTTC.

This clonotype came up a few times. The V gene is TRBV20-1, the J gene TRBJ2-1; 12 nucleotides align to TRBD2. The CDR3 covers 13 residues. CDR1 and CDR2 from the germline V gene are DFQATT and SNEGSKA (reference sequence). The V segment lost 8 bases and the J segment 8 bases; nucleotides outside the gene matches: 7. The CDR3 DNA sequence: TGCAGTCCGACCCTAGCGGGAGGGGATGAGCAGTTCTTC. Its translation is CSPTLAGGDEQFF.

On this clonotype: The junction shows a germline mismatch at one end, possibly a read error. The rearrangement uses TRBV27 and TRBJ2-7, with 7 bases matching TRBD1. CDR1 and CDR2 (germline): MNHEY, SMNVEV (reference sequence). The CDR3 covers 13 residues. The CDR3 DNA reads as TGTGCCAGCAGAAGACAGGGAGCCTACGAGCTGTACTTC. This codes for CASRRQGAYELYF.

This clonotype was found a few times. This chain links TRBV6-5 with TRBJ1-3; TRBD1 matches at 7 bases. Germline lookup yields CDR1 MNHEY and CDR2 SVGAGI. Trimming removed 2 bases from V and 5 bases from J; junction bases left unmatched: 6. The CDR3 runs 15 residues. CDR3 sequence: CASSYPGGPRNTIYF. CDR3 DNA: TGTGCCAGCAGTTACCCAGGGGGGCCGCGAAACACCATATATTTT.

The CDR3 loop is CSARDVTGSSYEQYF. CDR3 sequence (DNA): TGCAGTGCTAGAGATGTGACAGGGAGCTCCTACGAGCAGTACTTC. The chain combines TRBV20-1 with TRBJ2-7; 7 bases are shared with TRBD1. The J segment lost 0 bases and the V segment lost 0 bases, leaving 5 bases of the junction unmatched. This CDR3 is 15 amino acids long. Germline CDR1 and CDR2: DFQATT and SNEGSKA (reference sequence).

J is TRBJ2-1 and V is TRBV7-3; 9 nucleotides line up with TRBD2. The ends lost 5 bases at V and 8 bases at J; junction bases unmatched: 16. The CDR3 is 17 amino acids. Germline values: CDR1 SGHTA, CDR2 FQGTGA. In DNA form, the CDR3 reads TGTGCCAGCAGCACAGCCGGGACTAGCCCAGCCAGCTATGAGCAGTTCTTC. It translates to CASSTAGTSPASYEQFF. Supplemented by reference TRBV7-3 and TRBJ2-1, the full variable domain reads GAGVSQTPSNKVTEKGKYVELRCDPISGHTALYWYRQSLGQGPEFLIYFQGTGAADDSGLPNDRFFAVRPEGSVSTLKIQRTERGDSAVYLCASSTAGTSPASYEQFFGPGTRLTVL.

This clonotype came up a few times. The V gene is TRBV7-6, the J gene TRBJ2-5; D might be TRBD1 or TRBD2, each matching 5 bases. The V gene lost 7 bases and the J gene lost 4 bases, with 16 bases spanning the gap. The CDR3 extends over 14 amino acids. Germline V gene sequence: CDR1 SGHVS, CDR2 FNYEAQ. The CDR3 loop reads CASTGYGGRETQYF. Written as DNA, the CDR3 is TGTGCCAGCACCGGCTATGGGGGTCGAGAGACCCAGTACTTC.

The chain recombines TRBV27 with TRBJ2-2; 7 bases match TRBD1. The CDR3 totals 13 residues. Germline CDR1 reads MNHEY; CDR2 reads SMNVEV (reference sequence). V shed 8 bases, J shed 4 bases, and the junction held 4 bases outside the gene matches. The DNA for the CDR3 is TGTGCCAGCGGGGACAGCATCACCGGGGAGCTGTTTTTT. The encoded protein is CASGDSITGELFF.

In this sample, this clonotype turned up once. The rearrangement uses TRBV12-3 or TRBV12-4 and TRBJ2-7; D tentatively reads TRBD1 or TRBD2 (5 bases each). CDR3 length: 15 residues. V dropped 6 bases and J dropped 0 bases, with 15 bases sitting between them. The CDR3 protein is CASSRGRGISYEQYF. CDR3 coding DNA: TGTGCCAGCAGCCGGGGTCGGGGCATCTCCTACGAGCAGTACTTC.

The V call is TRBV6-1, the J call TRBJ2-5, with a tentative D call TRBD2 (6 bases). V lost 6 bases and J lost 6, with 14 bases in between. This CDR3 region has 13 residues. The V gene's germline CDR1 is MNHNS and CDR2 SASEGT. The CDR3 is CASSRTREQTQYF. CDR3 DNA sequence: TGTGCCAGCAGCCGAACTCGGGAGCAGACCCAGTACTTC.